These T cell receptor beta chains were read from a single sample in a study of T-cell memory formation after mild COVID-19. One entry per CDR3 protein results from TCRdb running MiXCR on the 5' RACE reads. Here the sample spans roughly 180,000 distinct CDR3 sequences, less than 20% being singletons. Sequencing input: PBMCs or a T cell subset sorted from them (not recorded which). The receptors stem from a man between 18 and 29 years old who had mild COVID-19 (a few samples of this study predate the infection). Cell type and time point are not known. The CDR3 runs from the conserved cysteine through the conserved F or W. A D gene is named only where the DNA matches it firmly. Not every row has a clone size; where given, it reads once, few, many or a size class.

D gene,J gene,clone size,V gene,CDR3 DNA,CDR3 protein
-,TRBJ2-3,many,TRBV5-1,TGCGCCAGCAGCTTGGGAGAGGTCACAGATACGCAGTATTTT,CASSLGEVTDTQYF
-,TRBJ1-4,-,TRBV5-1,TGCGCCAGCAGCTTGGATCCCGGGACTAATGAAAAACTGTTTTTT,CASSLDPGTNEKLFF
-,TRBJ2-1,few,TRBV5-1,TGCGCCAGCAGCTTGGCGGCGGGGACCGTATACAATGAGCAGTTCTTC,CASSLAAGTVYNEQFF
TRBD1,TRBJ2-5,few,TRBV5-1,TGCGCCAGCAGCCGGACAGGGGGCAGAGAGACCCAGTACTTC,CASSRTGGRETQYF
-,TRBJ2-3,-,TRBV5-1,TGCGCCAGCAGCACCGCAGGGGGCACAGATACGCAGTATTTT,CASSTAGGTDTQYF
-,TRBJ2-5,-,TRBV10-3,TGTGCCATCAGTCTGAGGGAAGGGGAGACCCAGTACTTC,CAISLREGETQYF
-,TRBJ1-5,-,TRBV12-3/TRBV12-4,TGTGCCAGCGGCTTCGGGGGCAATCAGCCCCAGCATTTT,CASGFGGNQPQHF
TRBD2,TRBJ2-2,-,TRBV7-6,TGTGCCAGCAGCTTACTTGCGGGGGGAACAACCGGGGAGCTGTTTTTT,CASSLLAGGTTGELFF
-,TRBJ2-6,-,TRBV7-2,TGTGCCAGCAGCTTCCAGGGTTCTGGGGCCAACGTCCTGACTTTC,CASSFQGSGANVLTF
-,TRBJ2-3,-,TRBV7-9,TGTGCCGCCCCCTTGTCGGAGGCCCCTAGCACAGATACGCAGTATTTT,CAAPLSEAPSTDTQYF
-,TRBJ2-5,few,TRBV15,TGTGCCACCAGCAGAGATCGTGGGGAGACCCAGTACTTC,CATSRDRGETQYF
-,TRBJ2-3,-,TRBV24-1,TGTGCCACCAGTGATCCTCCGGGAGCCTCGGATACGCAGTATTTT,CATSDPPGASDTQYF
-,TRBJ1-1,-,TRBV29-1,TGCAGCGTTGGGGGGAACAGGAAAACTGAAGCTTTCTTT,CSVGGNRKTEAFF
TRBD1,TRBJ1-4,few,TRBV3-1,TGTGCCAGCAGTCGAGGGAGGACAGGGGGTGAAAAACTGTTTTTT,CASSRGRTGGEKLFF
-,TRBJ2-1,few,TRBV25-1,TGTGCCAGCAGTGTGAAGCTAACGGATGAGCAGTTCTTC,CASSVKLTDEQFF
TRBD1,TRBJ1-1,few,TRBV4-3,TGCGCCAGCAGCCAAGATGGACAGGGTATACCTGAAGCTTTCTTT,CASSQDGQGIPEAFF
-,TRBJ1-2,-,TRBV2,TGTGCCAGCAAGGGGACGGGGACGGATTATGGCTACACCTTC,CASKGTGTDYGYTF
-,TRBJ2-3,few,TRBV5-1,TGCGCCAGCAGCAAGGACAGCCCAATTTCAGATACGCAGTATTTT,CASSKDSPISDTQYF
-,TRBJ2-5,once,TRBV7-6,TGTGCCAGCAGCTTAGGGGGTTTTGAGACCCAGTACTTC,CASSLGGFETQYF
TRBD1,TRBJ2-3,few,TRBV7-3,TGTGCCAGCAGCTTCTCCGGGACAGGGGCAGATACGCAGTATTTT,CASSFSGTGADTQYF
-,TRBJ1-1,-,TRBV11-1,TGTGCCAGCAGCTTAAGCGCAGGGGAGTTGAACACTGAAGCTTTCTTT,CASSLSAGELNTEAFF
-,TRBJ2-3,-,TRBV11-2,TGTGCCAGCAGCTTAGATTTGGGGGATACGCAGTATTTT,CASSLDLGDTQYF
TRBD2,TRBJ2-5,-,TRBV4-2,TGTGCCAGCAGCCAAGAAGGGTCCCTCGGGGGGGCTGAAGAGACCCAGTACTTC,CASSQEGSLGGAEETQYF
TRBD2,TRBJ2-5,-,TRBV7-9,TGTGCCAGCAGCTTAGGGGCCGGGGGGTCTCAAGAGACCCAGTACTTC,CASSLGAGGSQETQYF
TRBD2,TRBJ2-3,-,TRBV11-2,TGTGCCAGCAGCTTACAGCGGGGGGGCGTGTATACGCAGTATTTT,CASSLQRGGVYTQYF
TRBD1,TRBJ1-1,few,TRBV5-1,TGCGCCAGCAGCTTCGGACAGGGTGGGGAAGCTTTCTTT,CASSFGQGGEAFF
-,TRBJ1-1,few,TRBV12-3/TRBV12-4,TGTGCCAGCAGTTGGAACTCTTTGCCGCCCGGGGCTTTCTTT,CASSWNSLPPGAFF
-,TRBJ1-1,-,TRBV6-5,TGTGCCAGCTTCCCGGGGGTAAACACTGAAGCTTTCTTT,CASFPGVNTEAFF
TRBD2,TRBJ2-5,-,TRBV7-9,TGTGCCAGCAGCAAGACCCTGGAAGTACTAGCGAATAGGGAGACCCAGTACTTC,CASSKTLEVLANRETQYF
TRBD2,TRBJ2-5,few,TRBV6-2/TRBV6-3,TGTGCCAGCAGTCTCGCGGGGGGATCAGAGACCCAGTACTTC,CASSLAGGSETQYF
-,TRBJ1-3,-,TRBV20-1,TGCAGTGCCTATGAGTGGGACACCATATATTTT,CSAYEWDTIYF
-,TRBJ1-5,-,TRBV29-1,TGCAGCGTTGCGGACTTCCATCAGCCCCAGCATTTT,CSVADFHQPQHF
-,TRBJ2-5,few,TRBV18,TGTGCCAGCTCACCAGCACGGGGCGAAGAGACCCAGTACTTC,CASSPARGEETQYF
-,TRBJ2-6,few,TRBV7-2,TGTGCCAGCAGCCTTAGCTTTTCTGGGGCCAACGTCCTGACTTTC,CASSLSFSGANVLTF
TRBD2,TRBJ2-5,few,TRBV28,TGTGCCAGCAGTCCCGGGAGGGAGGGAGAGACCCAGTACTTC,CASSPGREGETQYF
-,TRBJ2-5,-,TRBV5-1,TGCGCCAGCAGCTTGATCCGGGGTCAAGAGACCCAGTACTTC,CASSLIRGQETQYF
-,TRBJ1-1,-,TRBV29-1,TGCAGCGTTGAAGACCGGAGGACTGAAGCTTTCTTT,CSVEDRRTEAFF
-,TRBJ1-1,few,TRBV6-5,TGTGCCAGCAGTAAGGAGGGTTGGACTGAAGCTTTCTTT,CASSKEGWTEAFF
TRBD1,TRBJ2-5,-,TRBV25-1,TGTGCCAGCAGTGAATTTGTTGGACAGGGGTACCAAGAGACCCAGTACTTC,CASSEFVGQGYQETQYF
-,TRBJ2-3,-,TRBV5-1,TGCGCCAGCAGCTTAGGCCGGGGCCCCGGGGGTGGCACGCAGTATTTT,CASSLGRGPGGGTQYF
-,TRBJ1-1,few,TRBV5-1,TGCGCCAGCAGCCCGTTTATGAAGGTTTTGAACACTGAAGCTTTCTTT,CASSPFMKVLNTEAFF
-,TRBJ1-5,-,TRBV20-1,TGCAGTGCTAGGAGGACAGCGGATCAGCCCCAGCATTTT,CSARRTADQPQHF
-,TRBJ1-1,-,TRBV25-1,TGTGCCAGCAGTGCCTATATAGGGTCCCCTGAAGCTTTCTTT,CASSAYIGSPEAFF
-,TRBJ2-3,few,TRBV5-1,TGCGCCGGTGCCCCCTTTCTGAGCACAGATACGCAGTATTTT,CAGAPFLSTDTQYF
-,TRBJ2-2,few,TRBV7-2,TGTGCCAGCACCAGTGAGACGGAAACCGGGGAGCTGTTTTTT,CASTSETETGELFF
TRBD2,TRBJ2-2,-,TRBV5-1,TGCGCCAGCAGCCCCACCCCCGGGGGGGCCATCGGGGAGCTGTTTTTT,CASSPTPGGAIGELFF
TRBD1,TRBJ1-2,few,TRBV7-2,TGTGCCAGCAGCTTAGAAAGGGGGCGCGGTGGTAGAAGGGGCTACACCTTC,CASSLERGRGGRRGYTF
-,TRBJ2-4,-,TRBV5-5,TGTGCCAGCAGCTTGTTTCGTGCTCTGGAGTACTTC,CASSLFRALEYF
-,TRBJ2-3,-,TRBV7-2,TGTGCCAGCAGCTGGAGATCTGGTATCGTAACAGATACGCAGTATTTT,CASSWRSGIVTDTQYF
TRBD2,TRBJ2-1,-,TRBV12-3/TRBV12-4,TGTGCCACCTGCGGGGGGGCCTCATACAATGAGCAGTTCTTC,CATCGGASYNEQFF